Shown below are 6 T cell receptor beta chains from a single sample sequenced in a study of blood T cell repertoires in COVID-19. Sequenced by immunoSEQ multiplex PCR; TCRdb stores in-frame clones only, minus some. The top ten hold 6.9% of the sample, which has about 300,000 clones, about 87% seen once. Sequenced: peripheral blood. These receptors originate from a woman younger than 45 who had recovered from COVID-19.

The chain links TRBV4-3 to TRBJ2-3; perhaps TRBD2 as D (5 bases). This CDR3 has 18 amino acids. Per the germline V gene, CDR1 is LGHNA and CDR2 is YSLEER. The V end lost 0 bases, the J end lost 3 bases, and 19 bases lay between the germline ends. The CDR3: CASSQELSSFRGTDTQYF. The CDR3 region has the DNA TGCGCCAGCAGCCAAGAGCTGAGCTCATTTCGAGGGACAGATACGCAGTATTTT.

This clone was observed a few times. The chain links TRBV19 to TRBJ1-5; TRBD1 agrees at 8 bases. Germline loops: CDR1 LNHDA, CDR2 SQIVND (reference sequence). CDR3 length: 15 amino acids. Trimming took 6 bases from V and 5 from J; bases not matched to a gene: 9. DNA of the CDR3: TGTGCCAGTAGCCGAACTCAGGGGGCCTATCAGCCCCAGCATTTT. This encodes CASSRTQGAYQPQHF.

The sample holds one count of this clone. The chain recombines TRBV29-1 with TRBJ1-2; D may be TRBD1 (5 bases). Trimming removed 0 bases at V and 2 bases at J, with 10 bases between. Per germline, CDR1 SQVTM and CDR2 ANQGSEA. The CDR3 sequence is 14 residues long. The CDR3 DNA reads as TGCAGCGTTGAAGATCGCGGGGGGAACTATGGCTACACCTTC. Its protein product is CSVEDRGGNYGYTF. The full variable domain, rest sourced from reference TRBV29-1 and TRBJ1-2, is SAVISQKPSRDICQRGTSLTIQCQVDSQVTMMFWYRQQPGQSLTLIATANQGSEATYESGFVIDKFPISRPNLTFSTLTVSNMSPEDSSIYLCSVEDRGGNYGYTFGSGTRLTVV.

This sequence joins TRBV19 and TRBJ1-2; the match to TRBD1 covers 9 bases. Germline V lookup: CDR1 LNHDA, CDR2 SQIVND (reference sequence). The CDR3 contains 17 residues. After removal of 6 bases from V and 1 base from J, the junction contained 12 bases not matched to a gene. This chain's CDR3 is CASSSSGTGTDNYGYTF. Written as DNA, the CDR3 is TGTGCCAGTAGCAGTTCCGGGACAGGGACCGATAACTATGGCTACACCTTC.

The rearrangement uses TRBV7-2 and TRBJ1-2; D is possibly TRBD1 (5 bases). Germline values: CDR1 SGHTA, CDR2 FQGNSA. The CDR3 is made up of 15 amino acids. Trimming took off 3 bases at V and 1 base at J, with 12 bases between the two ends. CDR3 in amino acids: CASSFPPQGNYGYTF. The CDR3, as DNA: TGTGCCAGCAGCTTCCCCCCGCAGGGTAACTATGGCTACACCTTC.

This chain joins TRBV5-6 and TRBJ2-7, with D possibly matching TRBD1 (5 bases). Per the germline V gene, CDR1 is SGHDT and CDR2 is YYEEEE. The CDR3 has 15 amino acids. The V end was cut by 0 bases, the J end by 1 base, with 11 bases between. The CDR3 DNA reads TGTGCCAGCAGCTTGGCCCCCAGGGTTTCCTACGAGCAGTACTTC. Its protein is CASSLAPRVSYEQYF.